The 18 T cell receptor beta chains reported below all come from one sample, sequenced in a study of T cell changes during pregnancy in multiple sclerosis. Sequencing was performed with immunoSEQ multiplex PCR; in TCRdb, only in-frame clones are kept and a portion is missing. The sample contains about 85,000 clones, approximately 90% of which appear only once. The sample here was peripheral blood, taken in the first trimester of pregnancy. The receptor set was obtained from a female donor with multiple sclerosis, enrolled in a pregnancy study.

The gene calls are TRBV5-1 and TRBJ2-3, with D possibly being TRBD2 (5 bases). The V gene lost 2 bases and the J gene lost 2 bases, with 15 bases spanning the gap. Germline assignment: CDR1 SGHRS and CDR2 YFSETQ. The CDR3 totals 16 residues. The CDR3 is CASSFGGGRDTDTQYF. CDR3 coding DNA: TGCGCCAGCAGCTTCGGCGGAGGTCGGGACACAGATACGCAGTATTTT.

This clone has just a few counts. This chain links TRBV28 with TRBJ1-2, with unresolved D. Trimming took 6 bases from V and 0 from J, leaving 17 bases between them. Germline values: CDR1 MDHEN, CDR2 SYDVKM. The CDR3 is 16 amino acids. CDR3 in amino acids: CASSPGSWAANYGYTF. CDR3 nucleotides: TGTGCCAGCAGCCCTGGCAGTTGGGCTGCTAACTATGGCTACACCTTC.

This clone was observed once. The chain couples TRBV2 to TRBJ1-2, with D perhaps matching TRBD1 (6 bases). CDR3 length: 14 residues. CDR1 and CDR2 (germline): SNHLY, FYNNEI. The V gene lost 3 bases and the J gene lost 1 base, with 9 bases spanning the gap. The CDR3 region has the DNA TGTGCCAGCAGTGAGGACAGAGTTAACTATGGCTACACCTTC. The encoded protein is CASSEDRVNYGYTF.

The chain is built from TRBV5-5 and TRBJ2-7; 9 bases fit TRBD1. The V gene's germline CDR1 is SGHKS and CDR2 YYEKEE (reference sequence). J gave up 3 bases and V 0 bases, and 7 bases lay outside the gene matches. This CDR3 has 16 residues. The CDR3 DNA reads as TGTGCCAGCAGCTTGGTAGGGACAGGGAATAACTACGAGCAGTACTTC. Translating it yields CASSLVGTGNNYEQYF. Full variable domain (rest looked up from reference TRBV5-5 and TRBJ2-7): DAGVTQSPTHLIKTRGQQVTLRCSPISGHKSVSWYQQVLGQGPQFIFQYYEKEERGRGNFPDRFSARQFPNYSSELNVNALLLGDSALYLCASSLVGTGNNYEQYFGPGTRLTVT.

The gene calls are TRBV27 and TRBJ2-3; the D is unclear. The V end was cut by 6 bases, the J end by 2 bases, with 15 bases between. The CDR3 has 15 residues. CDR1 MNHEY and CDR2 SMNVEV come from the germline V gene (reference sequence). CDR3 loop: CASSRYTSPTDTQYF. DNA of the CDR3: TGTGCCAGCAGCCGATATACGAGTCCCACAGATACGCAGTATTTT.

J is TRBJ1-1 and V is TRBV29-1, with a possible D match to TRBD1 (5 bases). V was trimmed by 6 bases and J by 1 base, leaving 9 bases between them. The CDR3 runs to 12 residues. Germline V lookup: CDR1 SQVTM, CDR2 ANQGSEA. For the CDR3, the DNA is TGCAGCGTAAGGGACTGGAACACTGAAGCTTTCTTT. As protein: CSVRDWNTEAFF.

The chain has TRBV7-2 and TRBJ1-5; D gene uncertain. This CDR3 comprises 14 residues. Trimming stripped 2 bases from V and 0 bases from J, with 5 bases between. Germline assignment: CDR1 SGHTA and CDR2 FQGNSA. CDR3 nucleotide sequence: TGTGCCAGCAGCTTACGGGGTAGCAATCAGCCCCAGCATTTT. Protein product: CASSLRGSNQPQHF.

This chain links TRBV7-2 with TRBJ1-1, with TRBD1 matching 11 bases. The CDR3 totals 11 residues. V gave up 5 bases and J gave up 14 bases; unmatched junction bases: 4. CDR1 and CDR2 from the germline V gene are SGHTA and FQGNSA. CDR3 amino acids: CASSIGDRGFF. In DNA, the CDR3 is TGTGCCAGCAGCATCGGGGACAGGGGGTTCTTT.

The genes are TRBV11-2 and TRBJ1-1; D call uncertain. In germline, CDR1 is SGHAT, CDR2 FQNNGV. V was clipped by 1 base and J by 7 bases, with 10 bases between them. The CDR3 loop spans 13 amino acids. In DNA form, the CDR3 reads TGTGCCAGCAGCTTAGGTTCCGTTTATGAAGCTTTCTTT. Translation gives CASSLGSVYEAFF. Looking up the rest from reference TRBV11-2 and TRBJ1-1 gives the full variable domain: EAGVAQSPRYKIIEKRQSVAFWCNPISGHATLYWYQQILGQGPKLLIQFQNNGVVDDSQLPKDRFSAERLKGVDSTLKIQPAKLEDSAVYLCASSLGSVYEAFFGQGTRLTVV.

The rearrangement uses TRBV7-2 and TRBJ2-3; 7 nucleotides line up with TRBD1. This CDR3 region has 16 residues. Germline loops: CDR1 SGHTA, CDR2 FQGNSA. Trimming at V came to 4 bases and at J to 3 bases, leaving 10 bases not matched to a gene. The CDR3: CASSSSLQGWTDTQYF. CDR3 DNA: TGTGCCAGCAGCTCCTCCCTACAGGGGTGGACAGATACGCAGTATTTT.

The rearrangement uses TRBV9 and TRBJ2-7; 8 positions match TRBD1. CDR3 length: 14 residues. V shed 4 bases, J shed 2 bases, and the junction held 5 bases outside the gene matches. CDR1 and CDR2 (germline): SGDLS, YYNGEE. CDR3 in amino acids: CASSPGGFPYEQYF. DNA of the CDR3: TGTGCCAGCAGCCCAGGGGGCTTCCCCTACGAGCAGTACTTC.

V is TRBV10-3 and J is TRBJ2-2, with 9 nucleotides matching TRBD2. Germline CDR1 is ENHRY and CDR2 is SYGVKD. Trimming removed 11 bases from V and 4 bases from J; junction bases left unmatched: 5. This CDR3 spans 13 amino acids. The CDR3 DNA follows: TGTGCCGTGCGGGGGGGCGGCACCGGGGAGCTGTTTTTT. Protein product: CAVRGGGTGELFF.

The gene calls are TRBV27 and TRBJ1-5; 10 nucleotides match TRBD1. The germline V gene encodes CDR1 MNHEY and CDR2 SMNVEV (reference sequence). The trim removed 6 bases at V and 5 bases at J, leaving 7 bases unmatched. This CDR3 has 15 residues. Written as DNA, the CDR3 is TGTGCCAGCAGCCCCGACAGGGGGCAATATCAGCCCCAGCATTTT. Its protein product is CASSPDRGQYQPQHF.

The chain carries TRBV7-2 and TRBJ2-5; the match to TRBD2 covers 13 bases. The V gene end was trimmed by 3 bases and the J gene end by 5 bases; junction bases not matched to a gene: 3. Germline assignment: CDR1 SGHTA and CDR2 FQGNSA. CDR3 length: 15 residues. The CDR3: CASSFGTSGVETQYF. The CDR3 DNA is TGTGCCAGCAGCTTCGGGACTAGCGGGGTGGAGACCCAGTACTTC. Complete variable domain (other parts from reference TRBV7-2 and TRBJ2-5): GAGVSQSPSNKVTEKGKDVELRCDPISGHTALYWYRQSLGQGLEFLIYFQGNSAPDKSGLPSDRFSAERTGGSVSTLTIQRTQQEDSAVYLCASSFGTSGVETQYFGPGTRLLVL.

Turning to this clone: Other DNA sequences within the sample encode an identical CDR3. This chain links TRBV19 with TRBJ2-5; D might be TRBD1 (6 bases). Germline V CDR1 and CDR2: LNHDA, SQIVND (reference sequence). The CDR3 runs to 14 residues. Trimming stripped 5 bases from V and 1 base from J, with 11 bases between. The CDR3 region has the DNA TGTGCCAGTAGTCAACGACAGGTCCAAGAGACCCAGTACTTC. Encoded protein: CASSQRQVQETQYF.

This clone was picked up one time. The CDR3 region has the DNA TGTGCCAGTAGTCTCGGACAGGGAAGGCGGGAAAAACTGTTTTTT. This sequence encodes CASSLGQGRREKLFF. This chain connects TRBV19 to TRBJ1-4, with 8 bases identical to TRBD1. Per the germline V gene, CDR1 is LNHDA and CDR2 is SQIVND (reference sequence). The length of the CDR3 is 15 residues. Trimming removed 5 bases from V and 8 bases from J; junction bases left unmatched: 10.

The gene calls are TRBV6-5 and TRBJ1-1; D perhaps matches TRBD1 (5 bases). V was trimmed by 5 bases and J by 0 bases, leaving 7 bases between them. The CDR3 covers 13 residues. Germline V gene sequence: CDR1 MNHEY, CDR2 SVGAGI. The CDR3 spells CASSETVNTEAFF. CDR3 in DNA: TGTGCCAGCAGTGAGACAGTGAACACTGAAGCTTTCTTT.

V and J are TRBV11-2 and TRBJ1-4, with D perhaps TRBD1 (6 bases). From germline, CDR1 is SGHAT and CDR2 FQNNGV. The CDR3 runs 17 residues. V lost 2 bases to trimming and J lost 0 bases, with 13 bases between them. As DNA, the CDR3 is TGTGCCAGCAGCTTACGAACAGGGATTGCAACTAATGAAAAACTGTTTTTT. This sequence encodes CASSLRTGIATNEKLFF.